One and the same sample provided the 32 T cell receptor beta chains below, sequenced in a study of T-cell memory formation after mild COVID-19. TCRdb independently ran MiXCR on the 5' RACE reads; one entry per CDR3 protein. This sample has about 180,000 distinct CDR3 sequences, with around 16% found just once. Sequences were obtained from PBMCs or a T cell subset sorted from them (not recorded which). These receptors all come from an adult woman who had mild COVID-19 (a few samples of this study predate the infection). Cell type and time point are not known.

This chain links TRBV20-1 with TRBJ2-5, with D perhaps TRBD1 (6 bases). V dropped 5 bases and J dropped 1 base, with 17 bases sitting between them. CDR1 and CDR2 from the germline V gene are DFQATT and SNEGSKA (reference sequence). The CDR3 runs 15 residues. The DNA for the CDR3 is TGCAGTGCTCTTTACACCAGGGGCCTCCAAGAGACCCAGTACTTC. This gives the protein CSALYTRGLQETQYF.

CDR3 loop: CASSRSGTNEKLFF. The CDR3 bases are TGTGCCAGCAGCCGGTCGGGAACTAATGAAAAACTGTTTTTT. The gene calls are TRBV11-2 and TRBJ1-4; no clear D gene. V lost 5 bases and J 1 base, leaving 8 bases between the germline ends. The V gene's germline CDR1 is SGHAT and CDR2 FQNNGV. This CDR3 is 14 amino acids long.

There are a few counts of this clonotype. The V call is TRBV7-2, the J call TRBJ2-1; TRBD2 is a possible D gene (6 bases). In germline, CDR1 is SGHTA, CDR2 FQGNSA. V dropped 5 bases and J dropped 8 bases, with 25 bases sitting between them. The CDR3 sequence is 17 residues long. The DNA for the CDR3 is TGTGCCAGCAGCCCCGGTGGAGCCGGGAGTTTTATCCATGAGCAGTTCTTC. Encoded protein: CASSPGGAGSFIHEQFF.

This clonotype occurred many times. This sequence joins TRBV7-2 and TRBJ2-7; TRBD1 is a possible D gene (6 bases). This CDR3 has 16 amino acids. Between the trimmed V and J ends, which lost 2 bases and 3 bases, there was a span of 17 bases. Per the germline V gene, CDR1 is SGHTA and CDR2 is FQGNSA. The CDR3, as DNA: TGTGCCAGCAGCTTACTAACAGGGAATCCGAACTACGAGCAGTACTTC. Its protein product is CASSLLTGNPNYEQYF. Drawing the rest from reference TRBV7-2 and TRBJ2-7, the complete variable domain is GAGVSQSPSNKVTEKGKDVELRCDPISGHTALYWYRQSLGQGLEFLIYFQGNSAPDKSGLPSDRFSAERTGGSVSTLTIQRTQQEDSAVYLCASSLLTGNPNYEQYFGPGTRLTVT.

The chain employs TRBV15 and TRBJ2-7; the D is unclear. V lost 1 base and J 3 bases, leaving 13 bases between the germline ends. The CDR3 has 15 amino acids. CDR1 is LNHNV, CDR2 YYDKDF, per germline (reference sequence). In DNA form, the CDR3 reads TGTGCCACCAGCAGAGTTGGTGGAGACCACTACGAGCAGTACTTC. Amino acid sequence: CATSRVGGDHYEQYF.

At least ten counts were recorded for this clonotype. This chain uses TRBV5-6 with TRBJ2-7, with a tentative D call TRBD1 (5 bases). The V gene's germline CDR1 is SGHDT and CDR2 YYEEEE. CDR3 length: 13 residues. V lost 4 bases and J lost 4, with 12 bases in between. CDR3 sequence (DNA): TGTGCCAGCAGCGAGTTTACAGGTTACGAGCAGTACTTC. This codes for CASSEFTGYEQYF.

In its sample, this clonotype was seen a few times. The chain uses TRBV20-1 and TRBJ2-1; D perhaps matches TRBD2 (7 bases). The CDR3 extends over 18 amino acids. The V gene's germline CDR1 is DFQATT and CDR2 SNEGSKA (reference sequence). V dropped 0 bases and J dropped 0 bases, with 18 bases sitting between them. The CDR3 DNA reads as TGCAGTGCTAGAGATCCGAGCGGGACACTCAACTCCTACAATGAGCAGTTCTTC. As protein: CSARDPSGTLNSYNEQFF.

This clonotype has ten or more counts. The chain employs TRBV9 and TRBJ1-1, with D perhaps TRBD1 (6 bases). The CDR3 length is 14 residues. Germline V lookup: CDR1 SGDLS, CDR2 YYNGEE. Trimming shortened V by 4 bases and J by 7 bases, and 17 bases separated the two germline ends. The DNA of the CDR3 is TGTGCCAGCAGCTCCGAAAACAGGGAAGGTGAAGCTTTCTTT. It codes for CASSSENREGEAFF.

This clonotype appeared a few times. The chain is built from TRBV6-1 and TRBJ1-2, with D uncertain. Trimming took off 2 bases at V and 1 base at J, with 5 bases between the two ends. The CDR3 has 13 amino acids. The germline V gene encodes CDR1 MNHNS and CDR2 SASEGT. CDR3 sequence (DNA): TGTGCCAGCAGTGAATCGGGTAACTATGGCTACACCTTC. It is translated as CASSESGNYGYTF.

The chain employs TRBV7-8 and TRBJ2-2; a possible D gene is TRBD1 (5 bases). Per germline, CDR1 SGHVS and CDR2 FQNEAQ. Between the trimmed V and J ends, which lost 4 bases and 5 bases, there was a span of 14 bases. The CDR3 totals 15 residues. CDR3 residues: CASSSRQGLTGELFF. Here the CDR3 DNA reads TGTGCCAGCAGCTCCCGGCAGGGATTGACCGGGGAGCTGTTTTTT.

This clonotype appeared a few times. The chain has TRBV6-5 and TRBJ1-2, with D perhaps TRBD1 (6 bases). V lost 2 bases to trimming and J lost 6 bases, with 13 bases between them. The CDR3 is 14 residues long. Per the germline V gene, CDR1 is MNHEY and CDR2 is SVGAGI. In DNA, the CDR3 is TGTGCCAGCAGTTACCCCGGGGGGGCGGATGGCTACACCTTC. Protein product: CASSYPGGADGYTF.

V and J are TRBV7-8 and TRBJ2-3; D is possibly TRBD2 (6 bases). Germline lookup yields CDR1 SGHVS and CDR2 FQNEAQ. Trimming removed 4 bases from V and 2 bases from J, with 19 bases in between. There are 17 residues in the CDR3. The CDR3 region has the DNA TGTGCCAGCAGCTCCCCCCGGGACTCATTATCCACAGATACGCAGTATTTT. This sequence encodes CASSSPRDSLSTDTQYF.

The chain recombines TRBV12-5 with TRBJ2-5; 7 bases are a match to TRBD2. The length of the CDR3 is 13 residues. Germline loops: CDR1 LGHNT, CDR2 FRNRAP. The V gene end was trimmed by 9 bases and the J gene end by 4 bases; junction bases not matched to a gene: 8. The CDR3, as DNA: TGTGCTAGCCGCCCCGCGGGAGTAGAGACCCAGTACTTC. Protein product: CASRPAGVETQYF.

This clonotype occurred a few times. V is TRBV2 and J is TRBJ2-7, with a weak D call TRBD2 (6 bases). Trimming took off 7 bases at V and 7 bases at J, with 14 bases between the two ends. Germline loops: CDR1 SNHLY, CDR2 FYNNEI. The CDR3 consists of 12 residues. The CDR3: CASTLQGGEQYF. Here the CDR3 DNA reads TGTGCCAGCACACTTCAGGGAGGTGAGCAGTACTTC.

The genes are TRBV20-1 and TRBJ2-5; TRBD1 matches at 8 bases. This CDR3 spans 11 amino acids. Trimming at V came to 8 bases and at J to 10 bases, leaving 9 bases not matched to a gene. Germline-derived CDR1 and CDR2 are DFQATT and SNEGSKA (reference sequence). In DNA, the CDR3 is TGCAGTTCTTTGGACAGGGTGAGCCAGTACTTC. It yields the protein CSSLDRVSQYF.

This clonotype was observed at least ten times. The chain has TRBV12-3 or TRBV12-4 and TRBJ2-7, with 10 bases fitting TRBD2. V dropped 5 bases and J dropped 5; count of bases not matched to a gene: 15. The length of the CDR3 is 17 residues. The CDR3 spells CASSAVWTSGLPDEQYF. As DNA, the CDR3 is TGTGCCAGCAGTGCCGTTTGGACTAGCGGACTGCCGGACGAGCAGTACTTC.

This clonotype was detected a few times. V and J are TRBV19 and TRBJ1-2, with D possibly being TRBD1 (6 bases). The V end lost 3 bases, the J end lost 7 bases, and 15 bases lay between the germline ends. This CDR3 contains 14 residues. Per germline, CDR1 LNHDA and CDR2 SQIVND (reference sequence). The CDR3 protein is CASSIGQPTFGYTF. CDR3 nucleotide sequence: TGTGCCAGTAGTATCGGACAGCCTACGTTTGGCTACACCTTC.

A few counts support this clonotype. The chain joins TRBV3-1 to TRBJ1-4, with 7 bases matching TRBD1. Germline CDR1 and CDR2: LGHDT and YNNKEL (reference sequence). The junction had 11 bases not matched to a gene; V was cut back by 5 bases and J by 8 bases. The CDR3 runs to 15 residues. For the CDR3, the DNA is TGTGCCAGCAGCACCTGGACAGGCCAGAAGGAAAAACTGTTTTTT. As protein: CASSTWTGQKEKLFF.

J is TRBJ2-3 and V is TRBV20-1; a weak D match, TRBD2 (5 bases). Looked up from germline, CDR1 is DFQATT and CDR2 is SNEGSKA (reference sequence). This CDR3 region has 14 residues. With 4 bases removed from V and 3 bases from J, the gap between germline ends came to 14 bases. CDR3: CSATLALRTDTQYF. In DNA, the CDR3 is TGCAGTGCTACCCTAGCTTTGAGGACAGATACGCAGTATTTT.

The genes are TRBV3-1 and TRBJ2-1; no clear D. Germline V gene sequence: CDR1 LGHDT, CDR2 YNNKEL (reference sequence). The length of the CDR3 is 15 residues. V shed 0 bases and J shed 6 bases, with 12 bases lying between them. The CDR3 loop is CASSQEPVSPNEQFF. As DNA, the CDR3 is TGTGCCAGCAGCCAAGAACCGGTCAGCCCCAATGAGCAGTTCTTC.

This clonotype appeared a few times. The J gene is TRBJ2-7, the V gene TRBV12-3 or TRBV12-4; TRBD2 might be the D (6 bases). Trimming left V 2 bases short and J 10 bases short, with 9 bases between. This CDR3 spans 11 amino acids. CDR3: CASSLTGVQYF. DNA of the CDR3: TGTGCCAGCAGTTTAACGGGGGTACAGTACTTC.

This clonotype turned up a few times. V and J are TRBV3-1 and TRBJ1-2, with D unclear. V was cut by 0 bases and J by 12 bases, with 14 bases left in between. CDR1 and CDR2 from the germline V gene are LGHDT and YNNKEL (reference sequence). The length of the CDR3 is 13 residues. The CDR3 region is CASSQDFQAAHTF. For the CDR3, the DNA is TGTGCCAGCAGCCAAGACTTCCAGGCGGCGCACACCTTC. The complete variable domain, with remaining parts taken from reference TRBV3-1 and TRBJ1-2, reads DTAVSQTPKYLVTQMGNDKSIKCEQNLGHDTMYWYKQDSKKFLKIMFSYNNKELIINETVPNRFSPKSPDKAHLNLHINSLELGDSAVYFCASSQDFQAAHTFGSGTRLTVV.

This clonotype was recorded a few times. The chain uses TRBV7-2 and TRBJ2-3; TRBD2 is a possible D gene (5 bases). CDR3 length equals 16 residues. Looked up from germline, CDR1 is SGHTA and CDR2 is FQGNSA. Deletions cut 5 bases from V and 5 bases from J, with 20 bases between. Here the CDR3 DNA reads TGTGCCAGCAGCGCCTCAGGCCCGTCGGGGATAGATACGCAGTATTTT. Its translation: CASSASGPSGIDTQYF.

This clonotype was counted a few times. The chain joins TRBV20-1 to TRBJ2-5; D gene ambiguous. The CDR3 has 15 residues. Germline V CDR1 and CDR2: DFQATT, SNEGSKA (reference sequence). The ends were cut back, 4 bases at V and 1 base at J, with 16 bases in the middle. In DNA, the CDR3 is TGCAGTGCTAAAGCTTGGACGGCTTTCCAAGAGACCCAGTACTTC. The encoded protein is CSAKAWTAFQETQYF.

In its sample, this clonotype was seen many times. J is TRBJ2-1 and V is TRBV5-1; 8 bases line up with TRBD1. The CDR3 has 14 residues. The V gene end was trimmed by 0 bases and the J gene end by 8 bases; junction bases not matched to a gene: 4. Germline CDR1 is SGHRS and CDR2 is YFSETQ. CDR3 amino acids: CASSLADRGDEQFF. The CDR3 DNA reads TGCGCCAGCAGCTTGGCTGACAGGGGCGATGAGCAGTTCTTC. The full variable domain, rest sourced from reference TRBV5-1 and TRBJ2-1, is KAGVTQTPRYLIKTRGQQVTLSCSPISGHRSVSWYQQTPGQGLQFLFEYFSETQRNKGNFPGRFSGRQFSNSRSEMNVSTLELGDSALYLCASSLADRGDEQFFGPGTRLTVL.

This clonotype was seen only a few times. The rearrangement links TRBV7-3 to TRBJ1-1; a possible D gene is TRBD1 (6 bases). Germline CDR1 is SGHTA and CDR2 is FQGTGA. Trimming cost V 5 bases and J 4 bases, with 14 bases left between them. The CDR3 has 14 residues. The CDR3 bases are TGTGCCAGCAGCACCACAGGGCCGGGCACTGAAGCTTTCTTT. It is translated as CASSTTGPGTEAFF.

This clonotype was observed many times. The chain recombines TRBV20-1 with TRBJ2-3, with D possibly TRBD1 on 5 matching bases. The CDR3 runs 12 residues. Per germline, CDR1 DFQATT and CDR2 SNEGSKA (reference sequence). Trimming removed 7 bases from V and 3 bases from J, with 11 bases in between. CDR3 nucleotide sequence: TGCAGTGTCCATCCAGGGACAGATACGCAGTATTTT. This gives the protein CSVHPGTDTQYF.

This clonotype was seen more than once but under ten times. This chain uses TRBV7-3 with TRBJ2-2; tentatively, D is TRBD1 (6 bases). Trimming stripped 1 base from V and 1 base from J, with 13 bases between. Looked up from germline, CDR1 is SGHTA and CDR2 is FQGTGA. This CDR3 is 17 amino acids long. The CDR3 bases are TGTGCCAGCAGCTTAAGTGGTGGGGGCCGGAACACCGGGGAGCTGTTTTTT. The encoded protein is CASSLSGGGRNTGELFF.

This clonotype was detected ten times or more. The rearrangement links TRBV7-3 to TRBJ2-3; 9 nucleotides align to TRBD1. Trimming cost V 0 bases and J 2 bases; bases outside gene matches: 9. This CDR3 is built from 18 residues. Per the germline V gene, CDR1 is SGHTA and CDR2 is FQGTGA. CDR3 amino acids: CASSLTGQGLAHTDTQYF. CDR3 DNA: TGTGCCAGCAGCTTAACGGGACAGGGACTCGCCCACACAGATACGCAGTATTTT. Supplemented by reference TRBV7-3 and TRBJ2-3, the full variable domain reads GAGVSQTPSNKVTEKGKYVELRCDPISGHTALYWYRQSLGQGPEFLIYFQGTGAADDSGLPNDRFFAVRPEGSVSTLKIQRTERGDSAVYLCASSLTGQGLAHTDTQYFGPGTRLTVL.

This clonotype has a handful of counts. This chain links TRBV5-1 with TRBJ2-2; possibly TRBD2 for D (5 bases). V was trimmed by 4 bases and J by 7 bases, leaving 11 bases between them. Germline V gene data show CDR1 as SGHRS and CDR2 as YFSETQ. This CDR3 has 13 residues. The CDR3 bases are TGCGCCAGCAGCCCGCGGGTCGTCGGGGAGCTGTTTTTT. Residues: CASSPRVVGELFF.

The chain has TRBV12-3 or TRBV12-4 and TRBJ1-1, with 9 bases aligning to TRBD1. V trimming: 3 bases; J trimming: 2 bases; junction bases outside the gene matches: 4. The CDR3 runs 15 residues. DNA of the CDR3: TGTGCCAGCAGTTTTCGGACAGGGGCTAACACTGAAGCTTTCTTT. Its protein is CASSFRTGANTEAFF.

V gene TRBV12-3 or TRBV12-4 combines with J gene TRBJ1-1; D is unclear. The V and J ends lost 3 bases and 2 bases respectively, with 10 bases between them. This CDR3 has 14 amino acids. This CDR3 is CASSFGQQNTEAFF. The CDR3 DNA sequence: TGTGCCAGCAGTTTTGGGCAGCAAAACACTGAAGCTTTCTTT.